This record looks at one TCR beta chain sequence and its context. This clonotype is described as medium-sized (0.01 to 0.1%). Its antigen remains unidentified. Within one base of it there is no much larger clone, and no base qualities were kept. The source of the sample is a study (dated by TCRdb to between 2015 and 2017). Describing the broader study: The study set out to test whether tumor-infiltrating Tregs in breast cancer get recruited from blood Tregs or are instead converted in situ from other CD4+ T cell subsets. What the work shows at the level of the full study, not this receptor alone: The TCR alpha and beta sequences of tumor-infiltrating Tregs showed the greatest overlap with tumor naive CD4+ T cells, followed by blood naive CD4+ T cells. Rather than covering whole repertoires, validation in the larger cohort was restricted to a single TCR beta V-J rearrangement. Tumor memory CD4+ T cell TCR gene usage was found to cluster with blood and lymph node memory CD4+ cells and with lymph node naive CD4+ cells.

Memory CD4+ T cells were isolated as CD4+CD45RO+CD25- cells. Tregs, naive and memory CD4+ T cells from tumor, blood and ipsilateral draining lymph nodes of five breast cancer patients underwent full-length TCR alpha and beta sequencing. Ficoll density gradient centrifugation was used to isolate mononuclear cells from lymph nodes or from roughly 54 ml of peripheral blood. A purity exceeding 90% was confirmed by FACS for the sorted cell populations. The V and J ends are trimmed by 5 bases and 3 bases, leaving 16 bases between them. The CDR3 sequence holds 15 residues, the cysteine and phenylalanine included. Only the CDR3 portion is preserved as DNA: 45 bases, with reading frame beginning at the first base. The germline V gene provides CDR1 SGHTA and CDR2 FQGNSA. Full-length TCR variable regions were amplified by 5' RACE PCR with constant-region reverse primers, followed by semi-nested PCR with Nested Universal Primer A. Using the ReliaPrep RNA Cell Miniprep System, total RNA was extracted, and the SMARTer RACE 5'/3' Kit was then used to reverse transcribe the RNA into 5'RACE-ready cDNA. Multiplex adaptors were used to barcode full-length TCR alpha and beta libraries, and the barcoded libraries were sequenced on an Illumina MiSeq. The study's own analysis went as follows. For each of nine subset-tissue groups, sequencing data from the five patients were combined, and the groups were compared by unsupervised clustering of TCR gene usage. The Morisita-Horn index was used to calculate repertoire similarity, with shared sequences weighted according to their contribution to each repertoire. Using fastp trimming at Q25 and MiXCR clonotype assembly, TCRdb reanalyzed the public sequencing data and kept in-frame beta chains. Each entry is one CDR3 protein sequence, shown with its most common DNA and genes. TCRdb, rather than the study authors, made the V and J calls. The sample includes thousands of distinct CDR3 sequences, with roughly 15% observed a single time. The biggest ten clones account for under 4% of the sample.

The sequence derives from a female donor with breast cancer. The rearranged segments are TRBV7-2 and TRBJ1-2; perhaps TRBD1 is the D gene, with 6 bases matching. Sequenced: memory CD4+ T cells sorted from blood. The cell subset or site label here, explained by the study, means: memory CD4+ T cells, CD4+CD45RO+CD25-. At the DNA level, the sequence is TGTGCCAGCAGCCAACAAGTAGGGGGGGACTATGGCTACACCTTC. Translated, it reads CASSQQVGGDYGYTF.